The present T cell receptor (beta chain) was sequenced within a study of T cells after yellow fever vaccination. About the research overall: SMART-Seq v4 Ultra Low Input handled preparation of low-cell-number fractions. General study results and limits: Clonotypes shared by both compartments, CD4 and CD8, made up a small share.

Germline-derived CDR1 and CDR2 are MNHNS and SASEGT. The CDR3 is 14 residues long. Between the trimmed V and J ends, which lost 5 bases and 5 bases, there was a span of 15 bases. It was through 5'RACE template switching that TCR cDNA was made, with a universal primer site and UMIs added. TCRdb called the 5' RACE reads again in MiXCR, with one record for every CDR3 protein. The profile shows approximately 580,000 distinct CDR3 sequences, about 17% of them singletons. This clonotype was detected a few times. What it binds is unknown. The material was PBMCs, obtained less than 6 days after the first yellow fever vaccination. This TCR came from a man younger than 30 who received the YFV17D yellow fever vaccine. This chain joins TRBV6-1 and TRBJ1-1; D uncertain. This chain's CDR3 is CASSNPDLDTEAFF. The CDR3 DNA is TGTGCCAGCAGTAATCCCGACCTGGATACTGAAGCTTTCTTT.